These 30 T cell receptor beta chains were all obtained from the same sample, sequenced in a study of cytomegalovirus exposure and HLA in healthy donors. Repertoires were generated with immunoSEQ multiplex PCR, while TCRdb's copy carries only in-frame clones and drops some. The sample shows about 130,000 clones, about nine tenths of them seen only once. The sample taken for sequencing was PBMCs. The receptors here all came from a woman aged 18-35 years in good health and CMV-seronegative.

The chain carries TRBV7-9 and TRBJ2-1; D perhaps matches TRBD2 (6 bases). Germline assignment: CDR1 SEHNR and CDR2 FQNEAQ (reference sequence). The CDR3 spans 16 residues. V lost 3 bases and J lost 9, with 21 bases in between. The DNA of the CDR3 is TGTGCCAGCAGCTTCCCCCGGATACTAGCTCCACCTGAGCAGTTCTTC. Its protein is CASSFPRILAPPEQFF.

The chain recombines TRBV29-1 with TRBJ2-7; 9 bases match TRBD1. V shed 6 bases, J shed 6 bases, and the junction held 6 bases outside the gene matches. The CDR3 consists of 12 residues. Germline V gene data show CDR1 as SQVTM and CDR2 as ANQGSEA. CDR3 DNA: TGCAGCGTGCCGGGACAGGGTCTCGAGCAGTACTTC. Its translation: CSVPGQGLEQYF.

This rearrangement joins TRBV19 to TRBJ2-7; D might be TRBD1 (6 bases). The germline V gene encodes CDR1 LNHDA and CDR2 SQIVND (reference sequence). With 6 bases removed from V and 2 bases from J, the gap between germline ends came to 17 bases. The CDR3 length is 15 residues. Here the CDR3 DNA reads TGTGCCAGTAGGTCTAACAGGGAGAAGACCTACGAGCAGTACTTC. This sequence encodes CASRSNREKTYEQYF.

V usage is TRBV10-2 and J usage is TRBJ1-2; TRBD1 matches at 12 bases. Germline-derived CDR1 and CDR2 are WSHSY and SAAADI. The CDR3 is 16 amino acids. V dropped 3 bases and J dropped 7; count of bases not matched to a gene: 9. As DNA, the CDR3 is TGCGCCAGCAGTGAAATATGGGACAGGGGGCGGAGTGGCTACACCTTC. As protein: CASSEIWDRGRSGYTF.

The chain joins TRBV11-3 to TRBJ2-5; D is unresolved. V lost 5 bases and J 5 bases, leaving 12 bases between the germline ends. The length of the CDR3 is 13 residues. CDR1 and CDR2 from the germline V gene are SGHNT and YENEEA. The CDR3 DNA reads TGTGCCAGCAGCCCCGGAGATCCTGAGACCCAGTACTTC. Protein: CASSPGDPETQYF.

The chain combines TRBV4-1 with TRBJ2-3, with 9 bases aligning to TRBD2. The V segment lost 0 bases and the J segment 4 bases; nucleotides outside the gene matches: 8. This CDR3 spans 17 amino acids. The germline V gene has CDR1 MGHRA and CDR2 YSYEKL. CDR3 sequence: CASSQDKGTSTADTQYF. DNA for the CDR3: TGCGCCAGCAGCCAAGATAAGGGGACTAGCACTGCAGATACGCAGTATTTT.

The chain joins TRBV28 to TRBJ2-3; TRBD2 agrees at 9 bases. This CDR3 has 17 residues. With V trimmed by 2 bases and J by 3 bases, 9 bases remained unmatched. The germline V gene has CDR1 MDHEN and CDR2 SYDVKM. The CDR3 DNA follows: TGTGCCAGCAGTTTAATATATAGCGGGAGTACGACAGATACGCAGTATTTT. This sequence encodes CASSLIYSGSTTDTQYF.

The CDR3 sequence: CATSVTLGGGPREQYF. CDR3 in DNA: TGTGCCACCAGCGTGACCTTGGGGGGAGGGCCAAGGGAGCAGTACTTC. The rearrangement links TRBV15 to TRBJ2-7; 7 bases are a match to TRBD2. V was pared by 5 bases and J by 7 bases, with 17 bases of the junction left unmatched. From germline, CDR1 is LNHNV and CDR2 YYDKDF (reference sequence). The CDR3 is 16 residues long. Using reference TRBV15 and TRBJ2-7 for the parts outside the CDR3, the full variable domain is DAMVIQNPRYQVTQFGKPVTLSCSQTLNHNVMYWYQQKSSQAPKLLFHYYDKDFNNEADTPDNFQSRRPNTSFCFLDIRSPGLGDTAMYLCATSVTLGGGPREQYFGPGTRLTVT.

J is TRBJ2-5 and V is TRBV6-5, with D possibly being TRBD1 (5 bases). Trimming shortened V by 5 bases and J by 9 bases, and 13 bases separated the two germline ends. Germline lookup yields CDR1 MNHEY and CDR2 SVGAGI. There are 12 residues in the CDR3. The CDR3 DNA reads as TGTGCCAGCAGTGCCGGCCTAGGGGCCCAGTACTTC. This gives the protein CASSAGLGAQYF.

The rearrangement joins TRBV2 to TRBJ2-1; TRBD2 matches at 8 bases. Per germline, CDR1 SNHLY and CDR2 FYNNEI. V trimming: 4 bases; J trimming: 3 bases; junction bases outside the gene matches: 8. The CDR3 totals 16 residues. The CDR3 loop is CASSGLGAGVYNEQFF. CDR3 bases: TGTGCCAGCAGTGGCTTAGGAGCGGGGGTCTACAATGAGCAGTTCTTC.

This clone was counted once. This chain joins TRBV10-3 and TRBJ2-1; 9 nucleotides match TRBD1. The CDR3 runs 13 residues. The germline CDR1 and CDR2 sequences are ENHRY and SYGVKD. V dropped 10 bases and J dropped 8; count of bases not matched to a gene: 9. The CDR3 protein is CATGTGRVDEQFF. DNA for the CDR3: TGTGCCACCGGGACAGGGAGGGTGGATGAGCAGTTCTTC.

This sequence joins TRBV19 and TRBJ2-7, with D maybe TRBD2 (5 bases). Trimming left V 3 bases short and J 2 bases short, with 11 bases between. The CDR3 sequence is 14 residues long. Looked up from germline, CDR1 is LNHDA and CDR2 is SQIVND (reference sequence). The CDR3 DNA reads TGTGCCAGTAGTATTGGGAGCAGAGCCTACGAGCAGTACTTC. Its protein is CASSIGSRAYEQYF.

The DNA of the CDR3 is TGTGCCAGTAGTATAAGGAATCCAGGGGGCGCGATCCTCGAGCAGTACTTC. Translating gives CASSIRNPGGAILEQYF. This chain uses TRBV19 with TRBJ2-7, with TRBD1 identical over 8 bases. J gave up 6 bases and V 2 bases, and 15 bases lay outside the gene matches. This CDR3 spans 17 amino acids. The germline V gene encodes CDR1 LNHDA and CDR2 SQIVND (reference sequence). Drawing the rest from reference TRBV19 and TRBJ2-7, the complete variable domain is DGGITQSPKYLFRKEGQNVTLSCEQNLNHDAMYWYRQDPGQGLRLIYYSQIVNDFQKGDIAEGYSVSREKKESFPLTVTSAQKNPTAFYLCASSIRNPGGAILEQYFGPGTRLTVT.

This chain joins TRBV6-5 and TRBJ2-3, with D tentatively TRBD1 (6 bases). The CDR3 runs to 15 residues. From germline, CDR1 is MNHEY and CDR2 SVGAGI. V lost 4 bases, J lost 2 bases, and 13 bases lay in between. The CDR3 coding sequence is TGTGCCAGCAGTTCCCACAGGGATAACACAGATACGCAGTATTTT. Translated, it gives CASSSHRDNTDTQYF.

The chain uses TRBV20-1 and TRBJ2-3; D possibly corresponds to TRBD2 (5 bases). CDR1 is DFQATT, CDR2 SNEGSKA, per germline (reference sequence). The CDR3 loop spans 11 amino acids. The V end was cut by 7 bases, the J end by 6 bases, with 11 bases between. The CDR3 region is CSGPGGDTQYF. CDR3 nucleotide sequence: TGCAGTGGCCCCGGCGGGGATACGCAGTATTTT.

The gene calls are TRBV12-1 and TRBJ2-5; the DNA was not compared with TRBD1, the D call given in the table. TRBV12-1 corresponds to a pseudogene. The CDR3 covers 13 residues. The CDR3 DNA is TGTGCCAGCAGCCCGGACATCCAAGAGACCCAGTACTTC. It encodes CASSPDIQETQYF.

This rearrangement joins TRBV4-1 to TRBJ2-7, with 7 nucleotides matching TRBD1. CDR1 is MGHRA and CDR2 is YSYEKL in the germline V gene. The length of the CDR3 is 16 residues. V was clipped by 1 base and J by 3 bases; unmatched bases: 9. This CDR3 reads CASSQVSRGWNYEQYF. The CDR3 DNA reads TGCGCCAGCAGCCAAGTGAGCAGGGGGTGGAACTACGAGCAGTACTTC.

This clone was seen just once. J is TRBJ2-6 and V is TRBV9; 10 bases map to TRBD1. Per the germline V gene, CDR1 is SGDLS and CDR2 is YYNGEE. Trimming took 3 bases from V and 3 from J; bases not matched to a gene: 9. The CDR3 is 18 amino acids. CDR3 sequence: CASSAFPGQGHGANVLTF. CDR3 bases: TGTGCCAGCAGCGCCTTCCCGGGACAGGGGCATGGGGCCAACGTCCTGACTTTC.

The chain links TRBV6-6 to TRBJ1-5; unclear D gene. V was clipped by 5 bases and J by 2 bases, with 10 bases between them. Per the germline V gene, CDR1 is MNHNY and CDR2 is SVGAGI (reference sequence). The CDR3 has 14 residues. CDR3 region: CASSGGSRNQPQHF. The CDR3 nucleotides are TGTGCCAGCAGTGGAGGGAGTCGCAATCAGCCCCAGCATTTT.

The gene calls are TRBV11-3 and TRBJ1-5; 9 bases are shared with TRBD1. The CDR3 length is 17 residues. Germline lookup yields CDR1 SGHNT and CDR2 YENEEA. V was pared by 0 bases and J by 5 bases, with 8 bases of the junction left unmatched. The CDR3 nucleotides read TGTGCCAGCAGCTTAGACAACGTGGGACAGGGATATCAGCCCCAGCATTTT. It encodes CASSLDNVGQGYQPQHF.

The rearrangement uses TRBV28 and TRBJ1-1, with D possibly matching TRBD1 (6 bases). The CDR3 runs 14 residues. CDR1 is MDHEN and CDR2 is SYDVKM in the germline V gene. The V end was cut by 5 bases, the J end by 4 bases, with 14 bases between. The DNA for the CDR3 is TGTGCCAGCAGTGGGGCCGGGACACTCACTGAAGCTTTCTTT. Its translation: CASSGAGTLTEAFF.

This chain joins TRBV27 and TRBJ2-7, with 10 bases identical to TRBD1. This CDR3 has 11 amino acids. The trim removed 7 bases at V and 13 bases at J, leaving 7 bases unmatched. The germline gives CDR1 MNHEY, CDR2 SMNVEV (reference sequence). The CDR3 sequence: CASTRQGATYF. The CDR3 DNA is TGTGCCAGCACCCGACAGGGGGCGACTTACTTC.

CDR3 residues: CASSPTGGVVYEQYF. The DNA of the CDR3 is TGTGCCAGCAGCCCCACAGGGGGCGTCGTCTACGAGCAGTACTTC. V and J are TRBV5-7 and TRBJ2-7, with 9 bases matching TRBD1. TRBV5-7 is an open reading frame whose function is uncertain. Losses at the gene ends were 4 bases for V and 3 bases for J; bases not matched to a gene: 8. There are 15 residues in the CDR3.

This chain links TRBV27 with TRBJ2-5; D is perhaps TRBD1 (6 bases). Germline CDR1 is MNHEY and CDR2 is SMNVEV (reference sequence). Trimming took off 2 bases at V and 2 bases at J, with 9 bases between the two ends. The CDR3 is 14 amino acids. In nucleotides, the CDR3 is TGTGCCAGCAGTTTACTAGGACAGCAAGAGACCCAGTACTTC. Its protein product is CASSLLGQQETQYF.

This clone was seen only once. The chain links TRBV4-1 to TRBJ1-2, with D possibly being TRBD1 (5 bases). The CDR3 is made up of 14 amino acids. V gave up 1 base and J gave up 7 bases, with 13 bases separating them. Germline values: CDR1 MGHRA, CDR2 YSYEKL. The CDR3 sequence: CASSQVLGVSGYTF. The DNA of the CDR3 is TGCGCCAGCAGCCAAGTTCTAGGGGTGAGTGGCTACACCTTC.

The rearrangement joins TRBV2 to TRBJ2-7, with a possible D match to TRBD2 (5 bases). The V end lost 6 bases, the J end lost 1 base, and 22 bases lay between the germline ends. The CDR3 runs 17 residues. Germline CDR1 and CDR2: SNHLY and FYNNEI. CDR3 in amino acids: CASRQFSERVASYEQYF. DNA of the CDR3: TGTGCCAGCAGACAATTCAGTGAGAGGGTAGCTTCCTACGAGCAGTACTTC. The entire variable domain, with the rest obtained from reference TRBV2 and TRBJ2-7, is as follows: EPEVTQTPSHQVTQMGQEVILRCVPISNHLYFYWYRQILGQKVEFLVSFYNNEISEKSEIFDDQFSVERPDGSNFTLKIRSTKLEDSAMYFCASRQFSERVASYEQYFGPGTRLTVT.

This sequence joins TRBV18 and TRBJ2-7, with D possibly TRBD2 on 6 matching bases. Germline values: CDR1 KGHSH, CDR2 LQKENI. This CDR3 is built from 14 residues. Trimming stripped 6 bases from V and 6 bases from J, with 18 bases between. CDR3 amino acids: CASSPGTGVVEQYF. CDR3 sequence (DNA): TGTGCCAGCTCGCCCGGGACTGGGGTTGTCGAGCAGTACTTC.

The gene calls are TRBV7-9 and TRBJ2-7; no clear D gene. The CDR3 totals 13 residues. Trimming stripped 0 bases from V and 2 bases from J, with 5 bases between. Germline loops: CDR1 SEHNR, CDR2 FQNEAQ (reference sequence). The CDR3 nucleotides are TGTGCCAGCAGCTTAGCGACAACCTACGAGCAGTACTTC. Amino acids: CASSLATTYEQYF. The full variable domain, completed using reference TRBV7-9 and TRBJ2-7, is DTGVSQNPRHKITKRGQNVTFRCDPISEHNRLYWYRQTLGQGPEFLTYFQNEAQLEKSRLLSDRFSAERPKGSFSTLEIQRTEQGDSAMYLCASSLATTYEQYFGPGTRLTVT.

The sample holds a few counts of this clone. This chain uses TRBV4-1 with TRBJ2-7, with TRBD2 matching 7 bases. Germline loops: CDR1 MGHRA, CDR2 YSYEKL. V shed 5 bases, J shed 3 bases, and the junction held 13 bases outside the gene matches. This CDR3 contains 16 residues. The CDR3 DNA reads TGCGCCAGCAGCGCTCTAGCGGCGGCACTGTTCTACGAGCAGTACTTC. Amino acid sequence: CASSALAAALFYEQYF.

This chain uses TRBV19 with TRBJ1-4; no clear D gene. Germline CDR1 and CDR2: LNHDA and SQIVND (reference sequence). Trimming cost V 6 bases and J 0 bases, with 11 bases left between them. The CDR3 length is 15 residues. The CDR3 reads CASSAQQTTNEKLFF. Written as DNA, the CDR3 is TGTGCCAGTAGCGCTCAACAGACAACTAATGAAAAACTGTTTTTT.